The 3 T cell receptor beta chains below come from one sample, sequenced in a study of cytomegalovirus exposure and HLA in healthy donors. 13 Jbeta primers and 60 Vbeta primers were used for the PCR. TCRdb keeps only in-frame clones here, not all; method: immunoSEQ multiplex PCR. The table shows roughly 180,000 clones, with roughly 80% occurring only once. Sample: PBMCs. These receptors were obtained from a woman aged 45-65 years in good health and CMV-seropositive.

The chain links TRBV9 to TRBJ1-1; no firm D call. Trimming left V 0 bases short and J 0 bases short, with 12 bases between. The CDR3 runs 16 residues. CDR1 is SGDLS, CDR2 YYNGEE, per germline. CDR3 loop: CASSVEEGIMNTEAFF. Written as DNA, the CDR3 is TGTGCCAGCAGCGTAGAAGAGGGTATTATGAACACTGAAGCTTTCTTT.

The J gene is TRBJ2-7, the V gene TRBV15, with TRBD1 matching 11 bases. The junction had 4 bases not matched to a gene; V was cut back by 2 bases and J by 4 bases. Germline V gene lookup returns CDR1 LNHNV and CDR2 YYDKDF (reference sequence). The CDR3 consists of 15 residues. DNA of the CDR3: TGTGCCACCAGCAGACCCGGACAGGGGGCATACGAGCAGTACTTC. Its protein is CATSRPGQGAYEQYF.

The rearrangement links TRBV15 to TRBJ2-5; 10 bases map to TRBD2. This CDR3 spans 19 amino acids. The germline CDR1 and CDR2 sequences are LNHNV and YYDKDF (reference sequence). V lost 3 bases, J lost 1 base, and 14 bases stayed unmatched. CDR3 coding DNA: TGTGCCACCAGCAGCCTCTGGAGCGGGGGGGCCCCCGGCCAAGAGACCCAGTACTTC. Amino acids: CATSSLWSGGAPGQETQYF.